These 22 T cell receptor beta chains were all obtained from the same sample, sequenced in a study of cytomegalovirus exposure and HLA in healthy donors. The table came from immunoSEQ multiplex PCR; TCRdb's copy has only in-frame clones and leaves some out. The profile shows 100,000 to 150,000 clones, 89% of them singletons. The specimen was PBMCs. These receptor sequences come from a woman between 18 and 30 years old in good health and CMV-seronegative.

V usage is TRBV9 and J usage is TRBJ1-1, with TRBD1 matching over 7 bases. V trimming: 7 bases; J trimming: 2 bases; junction bases outside the gene matches: 8. CDR1 and CDR2 (germline): SGDLS, YYNGEE. This CDR3 spans 14 amino acids. As DNA, the CDR3 is TGTGCCAGCGGTGGAGGGACAGCTAACACTGAAGCTTTCTTT. Its protein product is CASGGGTANTEAFF. The full variable domain, rest sourced from reference TRBV9 and TRBJ1-1, is DSGVTQTPKHLITATGQRVTLRCSPRSGDLSVYWYQQSLDQGLQFLIQYYNGEERAKGNILERFSAQQFPDLHSELNLSSLELGDSALYFCASGGGTANTEAFFGQGTRLTVV.

The CDR3 DNA follows: TGCAGTGCTAGTCACGGGTACGAGCAGTACTTC. The encoded protein is CSASHGYEQYF. The V gene is TRBV20-1, the J gene TRBJ2-7; D unresolved. V was clipped by 3 bases and J by 4 bases, with 7 bases between them. The CDR3 covers 11 residues. CDR1 is DFQATT, CDR2 SNEGSKA, per germline (reference sequence).

The chain uses TRBV5-1 and TRBJ1-2; TRBD1 agrees at 7 bases. CDR3 length: 14 residues. CDR1 is SGHRS, CDR2 YFSETQ, per germline. The ends lost 4 bases at V and 6 bases at J; junction bases unmatched: 9. The CDR3 reads CASSLGTEKDGYTF. CDR3 DNA sequence: TGCGCCAGCAGCCTGGGGACAGAGAAGGATGGCTACACCTTC.

V is TRBV6-1 and J is TRBJ2-5; D might be TRBD2 (5 bases). Germline CDR1 MNHNS, CDR2 SASEGT. The V gene lost 0 bases and the J gene lost 4 bases, with 12 bases spanning the gap. This CDR3 region has 15 residues. The CDR3 coding sequence is TGTGCCAGCAGTGAAGCCATGGCTAGCAGAGAGACCCAGTACTTC. It encodes CASSEAMASRETQYF.

V gene TRBV19 combines with J gene TRBJ1-2; 7 nucleotides align to TRBD1. The V gene end was trimmed by 6 bases and the J gene end by 2 bases; junction bases not matched to a gene: 27. Germline V gene data show CDR1 as LNHDA and CDR2 as SQIVND (reference sequence). CDR3 size: 21 residues. The CDR3 sequence is CASSPRQGGSLGEPANYGYTF. DNA for the CDR3: TGTGCCAGTAGCCCGAGACAGGGAGGTTCCCTTGGCGAGCCCGCAAACTATGGCTACACCTTC.

V gene TRBV27 combines with J gene TRBJ2-6, with D possibly matching TRBD2 (6 bases). This CDR3 has 17 amino acids. Trimming pared 6 bases from V and 4 bases from J, leaving 19 bases between. Germline CDR1 and CDR2: MNHEY and SMNVEV (reference sequence). CDR3 sequence reads: CASSLGGSGSGANVLTF. The DNA for the CDR3 is TGTGCCAGCAGCCTCGGGGGTAGTGGTTCCGGGGCCAACGTCCTGACTTTC.

This chain links TRBV10-1 with TRBJ2-3; TRBD1 matches 8 bases. V lost 6 bases to trimming and J lost 2 bases; unmatched junction nucleotides: 7. This CDR3 is built from 15 residues. The V gene's germline CDR1 is WNHNN and CDR2 SYGVQD (reference sequence). CDR3 in DNA: TGCGCCAGCAGGGCCGGGACAGGTGACACAGATACGCAGTATTTT. Translating it yields CASRAGTGDTDTQYF.

DNA of the CDR3: TGTGCCAGTAGGTTTAGCGGGGCCCCGGGAGAGACCCAGTACTTC. Residues: CASRFSGAPGETQYF. The rearrangement links TRBV19 to TRBJ2-5; 8 nucleotides agree with TRBD2. Germline V gene sequence: CDR1 LNHDA, CDR2 SQIVND (reference sequence). The CDR3 contains 15 residues. V shed 6 bases and J 4 bases; nucleotides not matched to a gene: 10.

V gene TRBV7-2 combines with J gene TRBJ2-7; TRBD2 matches 13 bases. CDR1 is SGHTA, CDR2 FQGNSA, per germline. Trimming cost V 1 base and J 5 bases; bases outside gene matches: 5. CDR3 length equals 16 residues. The DNA for the CDR3 is TGTGCCAGCAGCTTAGAAGGACTAGCGGGAGTAAACGAGCAGTACTTC. Amino acid sequence: CASSLEGLAGVNEQYF.

This clone was seen just once. The chain joins TRBV27 to TRBJ1-4, with no clear D. In germline, CDR1 is MNHEY, CDR2 SMNVEV (reference sequence). Between the trimmed V and J ends, which lost 8 bases and 4 bases, there was a span of 20 bases. This CDR3 region has 16 residues. Here the CDR3 DNA reads TGTGCCAGCGAGCGGCCTCGGAGGTATGGTAATGAAAAACTGTTTTTT. Translated: CASERPRRYGNEKLFF.

J is TRBJ2-1 and V is TRBV27; 11 bases align to TRBD2. The germline CDR1 and CDR2 sequences are MNHEY and SMNVEV (reference sequence). The CDR3 sequence is 16 residues long. The junction had 7 bases not matched to a gene; V was cut back by 5 bases and J by 4 bases. CDR3 DNA: TGTGCCAGCAGTATGGTAGCGGGGGGGAAATACAATGAGCAGTTCTTC. Amino acids: CASSMVAGGKYNEQFF.

The rearrangement links TRBV7-6 to TRBJ1-5; possible D gene TRBD1, 6 bases. Trimming pared 4 bases from V and 5 bases from J, leaving 6 bases between. This CDR3 contains 12 residues. CDR1 and CDR2 from the germline V gene are SGHVS and FNYEAQ. Here the CDR3 reads CASSSGDQPQHF. CDR3 in DNA: TGTGCCAGCAGCTCAGGGGATCAGCCCCAGCATTTT.

The chain couples TRBV9 to TRBJ2-1; D is uncertain. Germline-derived CDR1 and CDR2 are SGDLS and YYNGEE. This CDR3 region has 14 residues. The V end was cut by 0 bases, the J end by 9 bases, with 13 bases between. The CDR3 DNA is TGTGCCAGCAGCGTAGCGGGTAGCCCCAGTGAGCAGTTCTTC. It yields the protein CASSVAGSPSEQFF.

As for this clone: The sample contains more than one DNA sequence encoding this CDR3. The chain employs TRBV4-3 and TRBJ1-1, with D possibly matching TRBD1 (6 bases). Germline CDR1 LGHNA, CDR2 YSLEER. Trimming left V 1 base short and J 11 bases short, with 14 bases between. CDR3 length: 13 amino acids. For the CDR3, the DNA is TGCGCCAGCAGCCAAGTCCGGGACACAGAGGCTTTCTTT. This encodes CASSQVRDTEAFF.

V is TRBV4-1 and J is TRBJ2-7; 9 positions match TRBD1. Trimming removed 0 bases from V and 2 bases from J; junction bases left unmatched: 17. CDR3 size: 20 residues. From germline, CDR1 is MGHRA and CDR2 YSYEKL. This CDR3 reads CASSQDEGQGNPFSTYEQYF. The CDR3, as DNA: TGCGCCAGCAGCCAAGACGAGGGACAGGGTAATCCTTTTTCCACCTACGAGCAGTACTTC.

This rearrangement joins TRBV4-1 to TRBJ1-4; 10 bases are shared with TRBD1. Germline V gene data show CDR1 as MGHRA and CDR2 as YSYEKL. The V gene end was trimmed by 4 bases and the J gene end by 5 bases; junction bases not matched to a gene: 4. This CDR3 region has 15 residues. The CDR3 bases are TGCGCCAGCAGCCTAGGGGACAGGGGAAATGAAAAACTGTTTTTT. This gives the protein CASSLGDRGNEKLFF.

V and J are TRBV5-1 and TRBJ2-1; D ambiguous. V was cut by 6 bases and J by 10 bases, with 11 bases left in between. The germline V gene has CDR1 SGHRS and CDR2 YFSETQ. The CDR3 contains 11 residues. In DNA, the CDR3 is TGCGCCAGCAAAGTCTACGAGGAGCAGTTCTTC. As protein: CASKVYEEQFF. The full variable domain, its missing parts supplied by reference TRBV5-1 and TRBJ2-1, is KAGVTQTPRYLIKTRGQQVTLSCSPISGHRSVSWYQQTPGQGLQFLFEYFSETQRNKGNFPGRFSGRQFSNSRSEMNVSTLELGDSALYLCASKVYEEQFFGPGTRLTVL.

V gene TRBV6-5 combines with J gene TRBJ2-7, with 10 bases aligning to TRBD1. V lost 5 bases and J lost 3; bases outside the gene matches: 4. CDR1 and CDR2 from the germline V gene are MNHEY and SVGAGI. The CDR3 covers 14 residues. CDR3 loop: CASSPDRGLYEQYF. CDR3 DNA sequence: TGTGCCAGCAGTCCCGACAGGGGGCTCTACGAGCAGTACTTC.

The chain joins TRBV6-5 to TRBJ2-7; 8 positions agree with TRBD1. The CDR3 spans 15 residues. Germline V gene data show CDR1 as MNHEY and CDR2 as SVGAGI. Germline trimming cut 5 bases from V and 2 bases from J; bases unmatched to any gene: 8. Here the CDR3 reads CASSGTGQGTYEQYF. The CDR3 nucleotides read TGTGCCAGCAGTGGAACCGGACAGGGCACCTACGAGCAGTACTTC.

This chain connects TRBV11-2 to TRBJ2-3; TRBD2 matches 9 bases. J lost 4 bases, V lost 8 bases, and 7 bases had no gene match. Looked up from germline, CDR1 is SGHAT and CDR2 is FQNNGV. This CDR3 region has 14 residues. CDR3 sequence reads: CASALAGAPDTQYF. The CDR3 DNA sequence: TGTGCCAGCGCTTTAGCGGGGGCTCCAGATACGCAGTATTTT.

The rearrangement links TRBV30 to TRBJ1-1; TRBD1 aligns across 10 bases. The trim removed 3 bases at V and 7 bases at J, leaving 5 bases unmatched. The CDR3 runs to 13 residues. Germline CDR1 and CDR2: GTSNPN and SVGIG (reference sequence). The CDR3, as DNA: TGTGCCTGGAGCCACGGACAGGGGGATGAAGCTTTCTTT. This sequence encodes CAWSHGQGDEAFF.

This rearrangement joins TRBV11-2 to TRBJ2-2; D gene unclear. Germline V gives CDR1 SGHAT, CDR2 FQNNGV. V lost 3 bases to trimming and J lost 1 base, with 6 bases between them. The CDR3 sequence is 14 residues long. Here the CDR3 DNA reads TGTGCCAGCAGCTTGAAGAGGAACACCGGGGAGCTGTTTTTT. This gives the protein CASSLKRNTGELFF.